The rows below give T cell receptor beta chains drawn from one sample of a study of TIL therapy for anti-PD-1-resistant metastatic lung cancer. Generated by immunoSEQ multiplex PCR, the TCRdb table keeps only in-frame clones and is missing some. The sample lists about 36,000 clones, around 79% occurring once. Sample: blood, taken at baseline. The receptors derive from a person between 30 and 80 years old with non-small cell lung cancer. Both conserved end residues are part of each CDR3. The D gene is left open where the match is weak. Where a row states a size, it is once, few, many or the class of an expanded clone; other rows omit it.

j_call d_call clone_size cdr3_length v_call cdr3_nt cdr3_aa
TRBJ2-2 NA NA 13 TRBV6-5 TGTGCCAGCAGTTACTCGGGGACCGGGGAGCTGTTTTTT CASSYSGTGELFF
TRBJ2-1 NA once 19 TRBV7-9 TGTGCCAGCAGCCCCAAATATGGGACGCCCTTAAGCTTGGGCAATGAGCAGTTCTTC CASSPKYGTPLSLGNEQFF
TRBJ1-5 TRBD1 once 15 TRBV6-5 TGTGCCAGCAGTTACAACAGGGGGAATGATCAGCCCCAGCATTTT CASSYNRGNDQPQHF
TRBJ1-1 NA NA 13 TRBV5-6 TGTGCCAGCAGCCGGGGACATCACACTGAAGCTTTCTTT CASSRGHHTEAFF
TRBJ2-2 TRBD2 NA 17 TRBV11-3 TGTGCCAGCAGCTTCTCGAGCGGGAGAGGTCACACCGGGGAGCTGTTTTTT CASSFSSGRGHTGELFF
TRBJ2-7 TRBD2 once 14 TRBV25-1 TGTGCCAGCACACCCCGGGGGGGGACCTACGAGCAGTACTTC CASTPRGGTYEQYF
TRBJ1-5 TRBD1 NA 16 TRBV6-6 TGTGCCAGCAGTTACTCAGGGGGGACAGGGGGAAGGCGGGAGCATTTT CASSYSGGTGGRREHF
TRBJ1-6 TRBD1 NA 15 TRBV11-1 TGTGCCAGCAGCTGGGATGGGACAGGGAAGTCACCCCTCCACTTT CASSWDGTGKSPLHF
TRBJ1-2 NA NA 15 TRBV6-5 TGTGCCAGCAGCCCACCACATAGCAGTCTTCATGGCTACACCTTC CASSPPHSSLHGYTF
TRBJ2-3 TRBD2 NA 16 TRBV2 TGTGCCAGCAGTGAACCGACTAGCGGACCCACAGATACGCAGTATTTT CASSEPTSGPTDTQYF